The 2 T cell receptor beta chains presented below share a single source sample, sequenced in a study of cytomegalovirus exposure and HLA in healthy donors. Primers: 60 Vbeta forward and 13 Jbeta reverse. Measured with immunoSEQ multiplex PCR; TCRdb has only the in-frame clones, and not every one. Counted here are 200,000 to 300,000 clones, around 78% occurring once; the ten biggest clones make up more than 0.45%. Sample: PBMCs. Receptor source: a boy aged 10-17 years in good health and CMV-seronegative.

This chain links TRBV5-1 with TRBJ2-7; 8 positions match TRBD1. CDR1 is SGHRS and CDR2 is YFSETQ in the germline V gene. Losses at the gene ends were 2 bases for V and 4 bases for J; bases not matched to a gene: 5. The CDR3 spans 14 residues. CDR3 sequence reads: CASSLTNRGYEQYF. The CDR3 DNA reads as TGCGCCAGCAGCTTAACTAACAGGGGGTACGAGCAGTACTTC. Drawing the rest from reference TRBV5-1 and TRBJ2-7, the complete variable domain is KAGVTQTPRYLIKTRGQQVTLSCSPISGHRSVSWYQQTPGQGLQFLFEYFSETQRNKGNFPGRFSGRQFSNSRSEMNVSTLELGDSALYLCASSLTNRGYEQYFGPGTRLTVT.

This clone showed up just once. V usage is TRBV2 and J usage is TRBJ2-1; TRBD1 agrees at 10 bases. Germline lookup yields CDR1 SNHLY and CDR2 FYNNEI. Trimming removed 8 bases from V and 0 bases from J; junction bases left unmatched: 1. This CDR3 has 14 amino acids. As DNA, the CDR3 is TGTGCCAGCCGGGACAGGGGCTCCTACAATGAGCAGTTCTTC. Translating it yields CASRDRGSYNEQFF. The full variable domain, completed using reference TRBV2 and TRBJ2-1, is EPEVTQTPSHQVTQMGQEVILRCVPISNHLYFYWYRQILGQKVEFLVSFYNNEISEKSEIFDDQFSVERPDGSNFTLKIRSTKLEDSAMYFCASRDRGSYNEQFFGPGTRLTVL.